This T cell receptor (beta chain) derives from a study of OX40 agonist ivuxolimab in advanced cancers. The germline V gene has CDR1 SQVTM and CDR2 ANQGSEA. The germline V and J ends were trimmed by 1 base and 0 bases, with 21 bases remaining between them. The CDR3 is 18 amino acids. Only in-frame clones appear in the TCRdb table, and some are missing; sequencing was by immunoSEQ multiplex PCR. Here the sample spans roughly 68,000 clones, approximately 92% being singletons. This chain connects TRBV29-1 to TRBJ1-1, with TRBD1 as a possible D gene (5 bases). The receptor's source is an adult with an advanced solid tumor such as melanoma, head and neck, liver or kidney cancer. The source was CD4+ or CD8+ T cells sorted from blood, collected in a trial of the OX40 agonist ivuxolimab. The CDR3 bases are TGCAGCGTTGAAGTCCCTAGCGCAGGGACGAGGATGAACACTGAAGCTTTCTTT. Amino acids: CSVEVPSAGTRMNTEAFF.